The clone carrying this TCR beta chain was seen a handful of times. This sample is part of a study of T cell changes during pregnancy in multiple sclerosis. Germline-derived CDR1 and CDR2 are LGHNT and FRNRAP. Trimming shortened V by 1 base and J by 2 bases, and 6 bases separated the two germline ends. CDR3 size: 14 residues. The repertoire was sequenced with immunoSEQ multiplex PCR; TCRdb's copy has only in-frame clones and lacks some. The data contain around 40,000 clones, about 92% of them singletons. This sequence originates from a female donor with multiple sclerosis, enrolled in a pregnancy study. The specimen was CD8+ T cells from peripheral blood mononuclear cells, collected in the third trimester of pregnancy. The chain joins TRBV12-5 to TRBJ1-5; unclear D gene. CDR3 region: CASGLDSRNQPQHF. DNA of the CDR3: TGTGCTAGTGGTTTGGACTCTCGCAATCAGCCCCAGCATTTT.